These T cell receptor beta chains were read from a single sample in a study of T cell responses to AZD1222 COVID-19 vaccine. TCRdb keeps only in-frame clones here, not all; method: immunoSEQ multiplex PCR. The data show 45,000 to 60,000 clones, with 70% to 90% seen just once and around 4% held by the top ten. Sequenced material: peripheral blood, taken on day 0 of AZD1222 vaccination. These receptors were collected from an adult in good health. Both conserved end residues are part of each CDR3. The order of the fields is D gene, clone size, J gene, V gene, CDR3 DNA, CDR3 protein. D genes are given only for firm matches. Rows give clone size only sometimes, using once, few, many, or a class for an expanded clone.

TRBD1	NA	TRBJ2-1	TRBV7-9	TGTGCCAGCAGCTGGACAGGGGACTACTACAATGAGCAGTTCTTC	CASSWTGDYYNEQFF
TRBD2	NA	TRBJ2-1	TRBV19	TGTGCCAGTAGGCTAGCGGGGAGCTCCTACAATGAGCAGTTCTTC	CASRLAGSSYNEQFF
NA	few	TRBJ1-5	TRBV15	TGTGCCACCAGCAGACACCTGGGGGAATTGAGCAATCAGCCCCAGCATTTT	CATSRHLGELSNQPQHF
TRBD1	NA	TRBJ1-5	TRBV6-1	TGTGCCAGCAGTGCAAGAGACAGGGGCTACAGAGAAAATCAGCCCCAGCATTTT	CASSARDRGYRENQPQHF
NA	NA	TRBJ1-1	TRBV2	TGTGCCAGCGGGGCCGACTCCGGTTACAGAACTGAAGCTTTCTTT	CASGADSGYRTEAFF
NA	few	TRBJ1-1	TRBV29-1	TGCAGCGTTGTAACCCGTGAAGCTTTCTTT	CSVVTREAFF
NA	NA	TRBJ1-1	TRBV15	TGTGCCACCAGCAGGACAGGAGTATCGAGGAGGAACACTGAAGCTTTCTTT	CATSRTGVSRRNTEAFF
TRBD1	NA	TRBJ1-2	TRBV5-4	TGTGCCAGCAGCCCCTCAGGGGGCCTTTCCCATGGCTACACCTTC	CASSPSGGLSHGYTF
NA	NA	TRBJ2-7	TRBV19	TGTGCCAGGAGGGGTAGCGACTCCTACGAGCAGTACTTC	CARRGSDSYEQYF
NA	NA	TRBJ2-2	TRBV27	TGTGCCAGCAGTTTGGGCACCGGGGAGCTGTTTTTT	CASSLGTGELFF
NA	NA	TRBJ2-5	TRBV29-1	TGCAGCGTTGGTGGGGAAGAGACCCAGTACTTC	CSVGGEETQYF
NA	NA	TRBJ2-5	TRBV10-3	TGTGCCATCAGTGACCGACAAGAGACCCAGTACTTC	CAISDRQETQYF
NA	NA	TRBJ2-7	TRBV27	TGTGCCAGCAGTTTAGGGGAATCCTACGAGCAGTACTTC	CASSLGESYEQYF
TRBD2	NA	TRBJ2-1	TRBV30	TGTGCCTGGAGTGTCCCGGGGGGGATCAATGAGCAGTTCTTC	CAWSVPGGINEQFF
NA	NA	TRBJ2-7	TRBV3-1/TRBV3-2	TGTGCCAGCAGCCGGGGCTTGGGAGACTTCTACGAGCAGTACTTC	CASSRGLGDFYEQYF
TRBD2	NA	TRBJ2-7	TRBV19	TGTGCCAGTAGTATGGGACTAGCGGGGAATTACGAGCAGTACTTC	CASSMGLAGNYEQYF
NA	NA	TRBJ1-1	TRBV3-1/TRBV3-2	TGTGCCAGCAGCCAAGATCCGGGCAGGGTGGGGACTGAAGCTTTCTTT	CASSQDPGRVGTEAFF
NA	NA	TRBJ1-1	TRBV5-5	TGTGCCAGCAGCTTGGAAAGGTGGAACACTGAAGCTTTCTTT	CASSLERWNTEAFF
NA	NA	TRBJ2-5	TRBV7-8	TGTGCCAGCAGCCACCAGGGATCATGGGAGACCCAGTACTTC	CASSHQGSWETQYF
TRBD2	NA	TRBJ2-3	TRBV2	TGTGCCAGCAGTGAATTGGCTAGCGGGGTGGAAGATACGCAGTATTTT	CASSELASGVEDTQYF
TRBD2	NA	TRBJ2-1	TRBV5-6	TGTGCCAGCAGCATTAGCGGGGGGGCCGCTGAGCAGTTCTTC	CASSISGGAAEQFF
TRBD1	NA	TRBJ1-1	TRBV9	TGTGCCAGCAGCCCAGGACAGGGACTCGCTGAAGCTTTCTTT	CASSPGQGLAEAFF
NA	NA	TRBJ1-2	TRBV11-2	TGTGCCAGCAGCTTAGTATCGGACTATGGCTACACCTTC	CASSLVSDYGYTF
TRBD1	NA	TRBJ1-1	TRBV6-6	TGTGCCACCCGGGACAGGGAGGATGGCACTGAAGCTTTCTTT	CATRDREDGTEAFF
TRBD1	NA	TRBJ1-4	TRBV7-2	TGTGCCAGCAGCTTTAACAGGGGGCATGATGAAAAACTGTTTTTT	CASSFNRGHDEKLFF
NA	NA	TRBJ2-3	TRBV5-5	TGTGCCAGCAGCTTGGGAGAGTCGGGGGTTTTCACAGATACGCAGTATTTT	CASSLGESGVFTDTQYF
NA	few	TRBJ1-4	TRBV6-2/TRBV6-3	TGTGCCAGCAGCCGTACCCCCCAGGGCTCGGTTGAAAAACTGTTTTTT	CASSRTPQGSVEKLFF
NA	NA	TRBJ1-5	TRBV7-2	TGTGCCAGCAGCTTAGTCCAAGGTCGGCAGCCCCAGCATTTT	CASSLVQGRQPQHF
TRBD2	NA	TRBJ2-2	TRBV6-1	TGTGCCAGCAGTGAACTAGCGGGGGACACCGGGGAGCTGTTTTTT	CASSELAGDTGELFF
NA	few	TRBJ2-2	TRBV6-5	TGTGCCAGCAAGACGGCAGGGGCCTACACCGGGGAGCTGTTTTTT	CASKTAGAYTGELFF
NA	NA	TRBJ2-7	TRBV15	TGTGCCACCAGCAGAGAGGGACGGGGAACCTACGAGCAGTACTTC	CATSREGRGTYEQYF
TRBD2	once	TRBJ2-1	TRBV6-4	TGTGCCAGCAGTGACGGGACTAGCGGGGACAATGAGCAGTTCTTC	CASSDGTSGDNEQFF
TRBD1	NA	TRBJ1-6	TRBV27	TGTGCCAGCACCCACAGGGGGCCGAATTCACCCCTCCACTTT	CASTHRGPNSPLHF
TRBD2	NA	TRBJ2-3	TRBV12-3/TRBV12-4	TGTGCCAGCAGACCCCGACTAGCGGGGGTCCTATATTTT	CASRPRLAGVLYF
TRBD2	few	TRBJ2-2	TRBV7-9	TGTGCCAGCAGCTTAGGGACTAGCCCCAACACCGGGGAGCTGTTTTTT	CASSLGTSPNTGELFF
NA	NA	TRBJ1-6	TRBV7-2	TGTGCCAGCAGCTTAGGTCCCTATAATTCACCCCTCCACTTT	CASSLGPYNSPLHF
NA	NA	TRBJ1-5	TRBV28	TGTGCCAGCAGTTTGCCCGTCGACAGGAGAGCTTCATATAGCAATCAGCCCCAGCATTTT	CASSLPVDRRASYSNQPQHF